These 24 T cell receptor beta chains came from one sample sequenced in a study of technical replicates of blood from four donors (dated by TCRdb to 2015 to 2018). Library prep was done by the immunoSEQ multiplex PCR assay. Drawn from immuneACCESS, this table holds only the in-frame rearrangements with V and J called that TCRdb kept. Clones are partly lost; checked studies trace under half to an unresolved V gene and leave the rest unexplained. The sample has tens of thousands of clones on record, around 94% of them singletons. The leading ten clones occupy over 0.25% of the sample. Sequencing was done on a sample of T cells isolated from PBMCs. The receptor source for this set is a human donor in good health.

J is TRBJ2-4 and V is TRBV5-6; 11 positions agree with TRBD1. The V and J ends lost 6 bases and 5 bases, in that order; junction bases with no gene match: 4. The CDR3 is 14 residues long. Germline V gene data show CDR1 as SGHDT and CDR2 as YYEEEE. The CDR3 loop is CASNSGQGENIQYF. The DNA for the CDR3 is TGTGCCAGCAACTCGGGACAGGGGGAAAACATTCAGTACTTC.

This clone was detected only once. The V and J genes are TRBV7-2 and TRBJ2-5; D might be TRBD2 (7 bases). The germline gives CDR1 SGHTA, CDR2 FQGNSA. This CDR3 contains 18 residues. The V end lost 1 base, the J end lost 2 bases, and 20 bases lay between the germline ends. CDR3 bases: TGTGCCAGCAGCTTAGTTTACCGGGGAGGGACACCTCAAGAGACCCAGTACTTC. It yields the protein CASSLVYRGGTPQETQYF.

The chain couples TRBV18 to TRBJ1-1, with D hard to call. CDR3 length equals 15 residues. V lost 2 bases to trimming and J lost 3 bases, with 13 bases between them. Germline assignment: CDR1 KGHSH and CDR2 LQKENI. The CDR3 region is CASSPGETRDTEAFF. The CDR3 DNA sequence: TGTGCCAGCTCACCAGGGGAGACGAGGGACACTGAAGCTTTCTTT.

The genes are TRBV2 and TRBJ1-2; the match to TRBD1 covers 10 bases. Unmatched junction bases numbered 8, after V lost 5 bases and J lost 8 bases. The CDR3 is 14 amino acids. The germline V gene has CDR1 SNHLY and CDR2 FYNNEI. This chain's CDR3 is CASSMTGGAWGYTF. The DNA for the CDR3 is TGTGCCAGCAGTATGACAGGGGGCGCGTGGGGCTACACCTTC.

This sequence joins TRBV29-1 and TRBJ1-2, with 9 positions matching TRBD1. V was pared by 4 bases and J by 5 bases, with 8 bases of the junction left unmatched. There are 14 residues in the CDR3. Germline loops: CDR1 SQVTM, CDR2 ANQGSEA. CDR3 loop: CSVALQGARYGYTF. CDR3 sequence (DNA): TGCAGCGTTGCCCTACAGGGGGCGAGGTATGGCTACACCTTC.

The rearrangement joins TRBV7-8 to TRBJ2-7; TRBD1 might be the D (6 bases). The germline gives CDR1 SGHVS, CDR2 FQNEAQ. Trimming stripped 6 bases from V and 3 bases from J, with 12 bases between. The CDR3 is 13 amino acids. The CDR3 loop reads CASRGRGIYEQYF. Written as DNA, the CDR3 is TGTGCCAGCAGGGGTAGGGGGATCTACGAGCAGTACTTC.

The chain joins TRBV18 to TRBJ1-2; TRBD1 is a possible D gene (5 bases). Germline V gives CDR1 KGHSH, CDR2 LQKENI. The CDR3 length is 16 residues. The ends were cut back, 0 bases at V and 0 bases at J, with 11 bases in the middle. The CDR3 nucleotides are TGTGCCAGCTCACCACCGGTAATAGGGGCTAACTATGGCTACACCTTC. Protein product: CASSPPVIGANYGYTF.

The CDR3 nucleotides read TGTGCCAGCAGCGAGAGGCGCACGGCAGATACGCAGTATTTT. Translated: CASSERRTADTQYF. V and J are TRBV7-9 and TRBJ2-3, with D unresolved. The germline gives CDR1 SEHNR, CDR2 FQNEAQ (reference sequence). The CDR3 sequence is 14 residues long. The V gene lost 5 bases and the J gene lost 4 bases, with 13 bases spanning the gap.

The chain combines TRBV27 with TRBJ1-6; 8 nucleotides match TRBD1. Germline V gene lookup returns CDR1 MNHEY and CDR2 SMNVEV (reference sequence). The junction had 10 bases not matched to a gene; V was cut back by 5 bases and J by 1 base. The length of the CDR3 is 18 residues. CDR3 sequence (DNA): TGTGCCAGCAGTCCAAGGACAGGGAGTAGGTCCTATAATTCACCCCTCCACTTT. This codes for CASSPRTGSRSYNSPLHF.

V and J are TRBV25-1 and TRBJ2-1; 10 nucleotides align to TRBD2. V shed 4 bases, J shed 2 bases, and the junction held 5 bases outside the gene matches. Per germline, CDR1 MGHDK and CDR2 SYGVNS. This CDR3 region has 16 residues. The CDR3 reads CASSGAGGTTYNEQFF. The CDR3 nucleotides are TGTGCCAGCAGTGGAGCGGGAGGGACAACCTACAATGAGCAGTTCTTC.

The gene calls are TRBV7-8 and TRBJ2-3; 9 bases are a match to TRBD1. The V gene's germline CDR1 is SGHVS and CDR2 FQNEAQ. V trimming: 7 bases; J trimming: 9 bases; junction bases outside the gene matches: 20. The CDR3 is made up of 17 amino acids. The DNA of the CDR3 is TGTGCCAGCAACCCCACTCGGACAGGGGTTTTGGGTCGCACGCAGTATTTT. Translated: CASNPTRTGVLGRTQYF.

The chain couples TRBV5-1 to TRBJ2-1; 10 bases fit TRBD2. Germline CDR1 reads SGHRS; CDR2 reads YFSETQ. This CDR3 comprises 13 residues. Losses at the gene ends were 5 bases for V and 10 bases for J; bases not matched to a gene: 6. The CDR3 loop reads CASRRSGGDEQFF. The CDR3 DNA is TGCGCCAGCAGGAGAAGCGGGGGGGACGAGCAGTTCTTC. Based on the CDR3 plus reference TRBV5-1 and TRBJ2-1, the full variable domain is KAGVTQTPRYLIKTRGQQVTLSCSPISGHRSVSWYQQTPGQGLQFLFEYFSETQRNKGNFPGRFSGRQFSNSRSEMNVSTLELGDSALYLCASRRSGGDEQFFGPGTRLTVL.

The chain couples TRBV5-6 to TRBJ2-7; the match to TRBD1 covers 8 bases. Losses at the gene ends were 2 bases for V and 5 bases for J; bases not matched to a gene: 6. The CDR3 is made up of 14 amino acids. The germline V gene encodes CDR1 SGHDT and CDR2 YYEEEE. CDR3 sequence (DNA): TGTGCCAGCAGCTTCTTCAGGGGGCACGACGAGCAGTACTTC. It yields the protein CASSFFRGHDEQYF.

This chain links TRBV4-1 with TRBJ1-3; D unclear. The V and J ends lost 2 bases and 1 base respectively, with 12 bases between them. This CDR3 is built from 16 residues. Germline V gene lookup returns CDR1 MGHRA and CDR2 YSYEKL. CDR3 DNA sequence: TGCGCCAGCAGCCAACCGACATCGGCTTCTGGAAACACCATATATTTT. Protein sequence: CASSQPTSASGNTIYF.

The chain recombines TRBV5-1 with TRBJ2-7; 8 bases agree with TRBD1. The CDR3 runs 15 residues. Germline loops: CDR1 SGHRS, CDR2 YFSETQ. The ends lost 4 bases at V and 3 bases at J; junction bases unmatched: 9. The CDR3 spells CASSGVDRGDYEQYF. The CDR3 bases are TGCGCCAGCAGCGGGGTCGACAGGGGAGACTACGAGCAGTACTTC.

The genes are TRBV6-5 and TRBJ2-1; 10 bases agree with TRBD2. The V and J ends lost 0 bases and 10 bases, in that order; junction bases with no gene match: 6. Looked up from germline, CDR1 is MNHEY and CDR2 is SVGAGI. The CDR3 covers 15 residues. This CDR3 reads CASSYSSTGLAEQFF. CDR3 sequence (DNA): TGTGCCAGCAGTTACTCGTCGACGGGACTAGCGGAGCAGTTCTTC.

The chain uses TRBV27 and TRBJ1-5, with 9 bases fitting TRBD1. The CDR3 length is 18 residues. The junction had 13 bases not matched to a gene; V was cut back by 3 bases and J by 4 bases. The germline V gene has CDR1 MNHEY and CDR2 SMNVEV (reference sequence). CDR3 bases: TGTGCCAGCAGTTTCGCCCTCGGGACAGGGCTTTTGAATCAGCCCCAGCATTTT. It specifies CASSFALGTGLLNQPQHF.

The V and J genes are TRBV10-3 and TRBJ2-5; weak D call: TRBD2 (5 bases). The V gene lost 2 bases and the J gene lost 2 bases, with 6 bases spanning the gap. CDR3 length: 13 residues. Germline-derived CDR1 and CDR2 are ENHRY and SYGVKD. This chain's CDR3 is CAISERGQETQYF. For the CDR3, the DNA is TGTGCCATCAGTGAGCGGGGACAAGAGACCCAGTACTTC.

The CDR3 sequence is CATSRDALAGREQFF. CDR3 nucleotides: TGTGCCACCAGCAGAGATGCCCTAGCGGGTAGGGAGCAGTTCTTC. The rearrangement uses TRBV15 and TRBJ2-1; 8 nucleotides match TRBD2. CDR1 and CDR2 from the germline V gene are LNHNV and YYDKDF (reference sequence). The CDR3 contains 15 residues. Trimming cost V 0 bases and J 10 bases; bases outside gene matches: 8.

The chain employs TRBV18 and TRBJ1-2; D is uncertain. CDR1 and CDR2 from the germline V gene are KGHSH and LQKENI. This CDR3 has 16 residues. Trimming removed 0 bases from V and 0 bases from J, with 11 bases in between. The CDR3 sequence: CASSPPGSRANYGYTF. The CDR3 region has the DNA TGTGCCAGCTCACCACCGGGCAGCCGAGCTAACTATGGCTACACCTTC.

V usage is TRBV5-1 and J usage is TRBJ2-7; TRBD2 matches at 10 bases. Germline lookup yields CDR1 SGHRS and CDR2 YFSETQ. The V gene end was trimmed by 0 bases and the J gene end by 6 bases; junction bases not matched to a gene: 3. The CDR3 runs to 14 residues. The CDR3 sequence: CASSLGLAGFEQYF. The CDR3, as DNA: TGCGCCAGCAGCTTGGGACTAGCGGGTTTCGAGCAGTACTTC.

The V gene is TRBV5-1, the J gene TRBJ1-2, with D possibly TRBD1 on 5 matching bases. Germline V lookup: CDR1 SGHRS, CDR2 YFSETQ. V was trimmed by 0 bases and J by 4 bases, leaving 13 bases between them. This CDR3 region has 15 residues. The CDR3 spells CASSLDAGVGYGYTF. The CDR3 bases are TGCGCCAGCAGCTTGGATGCGGGGGTAGGCTATGGCTACACCTTC.

The rearrangement links TRBV9 to TRBJ2-3; 7 positions agree with TRBD1. The CDR3 is 14 residues long. CDR1 is SGDLS, CDR2 YYNGEE, per germline. With 0 bases clipped from V and 10 bases from J, the junction kept 8 bases outside the gene matches. The DNA of the CDR3 is TGTGCCAGCAGCGTAGTAGGGGGCGAGGGTCCGCAGTATTTT. It is translated as CASSVVGGEGPQYF.

In its sample, this clone was seen once. The rearrangement uses TRBV19 and TRBJ2-7; tentative D call: TRBD2 (5 bases). Germline V gene sequence: CDR1 LNHDA, CDR2 SQIVND (reference sequence). The V gene lost 3 bases and the J gene lost 4 bases, with 19 bases spanning the gap. This CDR3 has 16 amino acids. The chain's CDR3 is CASSIRGLHSTYEQYF. The CDR3 DNA sequence: TGTGCCAGTAGTATCCGAGGACTCCACTCAACTTACGAGCAGTACTTC.